The next 24 T cell receptor beta chains were all read from a single sample in a study of OX40 agonist ivuxolimab in advanced cancers. Clones were sequenced by immunoSEQ multiplex PCR, and TCRdb holds only the in-frame ones, with some missing. This table has about 35,000 clones, 70% to 85% appearing once. The starting material was CD4+ or CD8+ T cells sorted from blood, obtained in a trial of the OX40 agonist ivuxolimab. These receptors were taken from an adult with an advanced solid tumor such as melanoma, head and neck, liver or kidney cancer.

In this sample, this clone turned up once. The V and J genes are TRBV5-6 and TRBJ1-6; D remains unclear. The CDR3 has 17 residues. Germline V gene data show CDR1 as SGHDT and CDR2 as YYEEEE. Trimming took 0 bases from V and 5 from J, leaving 15 bases between them. The CDR3 sequence: CASSLASAPYDNSPLHF. The DNA for the CDR3 is TGTGCCAGCAGCTTGGCCTCGGCCCCTTATGATAATTCACCCCTCCACTTT.

The rearrangement uses TRBV21-1 and TRBJ1-4. TRBV21-1 is labeled a pseudogene. This CDR3 contains 16 residues. CDR3 nucleotide sequence: TGTGCCAGCAGCAAGTCCGGGGGGCAGATGAAGGAAAAACTGTTTTTT. It encodes CASSKSGGQMKEKLFF.

J is TRBJ2-5 and V is TRBV4-1; 10 bases line up with TRBD2. V gave up 5 bases and J gave up 3 bases; unmatched junction bases: 12. CDR1 and CDR2 (germline): MGHRA, YSYEKL. The CDR3 covers 17 residues. As DNA, the CDR3 is TGCGCCAGCAGCGGACCCTCCGGGACTAGCGTAGAAGAGACCCAGTACTTC. Translating gives CASSGPSGTSVEETQYF.

The chain has TRBV11-1 and TRBJ2-3; 11 bases fit TRBD2. The length of the CDR3 is 16 residues. The germline CDR1 and CDR2 sequences are SGHAT and FQDESV (reference sequence). The V gene end was trimmed by 5 bases and the J gene end by 5 bases; junction bases not matched to a gene: 9. The chain's CDR3 is CASSPGLAVVIDTQYF. In DNA, the CDR3 is TGTGCCAGCAGCCCGGGACTAGCGGTAGTGATAGATACGCAGTATTTT.

The chain links TRBV7-6 to TRBJ2-3; D not certain. CDR3 length: 14 amino acids. The germline V and J ends were trimmed by 5 bases and 2 bases, with 11 bases remaining between them. Germline V gene data show CDR1 as SGHVS and CDR2 as FNYEAQ. CDR3: CASSRAPATDTQYF. The DNA for the CDR3 is TGTGCCAGCAGCCGGGCCCCGGCCACAGATACGCAGTATTTT.

The chain combines TRBV6-1 with TRBJ1-2; D gene uncertain. Between the trimmed V and J ends, which lost 1 base and 4 bases, there was a span of 4 bases. The germline V gene has CDR1 MNHNS and CDR2 SASEGT. The CDR3 has 12 amino acids. This CDR3 is CASSEGLYGYTF. As DNA, the CDR3 is TGTGCCAGCAGTGAAGGTCTCTATGGCTACACCTTC.

This clone is medium-sized (0.01 to 0.1%) within its sample. The V call is TRBV6-4, the J call TRBJ2-3; TRBD2 agrees at 13 bases. CDR1 MRHNA and CDR2 SNTAGT come from the germline V gene. The CDR3 totals 15 residues. With V trimmed by 5 bases and J by 3 bases, 2 bases remained unmatched. The DNA of the CDR3 is TGTGCCAGCAGTACTAGCGGGGGGGCTACAGATACGCAGTATTTT. Its protein is CASSTSGGATDTQYF.

This chain uses TRBV2 with TRBJ2-3; the D is unclear. CDR1 is SNHLY, CDR2 FYNNEI, per germline. V was cut by 2 bases and J by 2 bases, with 14 bases left in between. The CDR3 runs to 16 residues. The CDR3 DNA is TGTGCCAGCAGTGAATTACGTGGAGCCCACACAGATACGCAGTATTTT. Its protein is CASSELRGAHTDTQYF.

This clone was recorded only once. This chain links TRBV15 with TRBJ1-3; D is uncertain. Between the trimmed V and J ends, which lost 0 bases and 0 bases, there was a span of 15 bases. This CDR3 contains 18 residues. Germline V lookup: CDR1 LNHNV, CDR2 YYDKDF (reference sequence). The CDR3 coding sequence is TGTGCCACCAGCAGAGACCGTCTCAGCCTCAGCTCTGGAAACACCATATATTTT. Amino acids: CATSRDRLSLSSGNTIYF.

By share, this clone ranks as medium-sized. V and J are TRBV5-4 and TRBJ2-7, with a possible D match to TRBD2 (5 bases). The V gene's germline CDR1 is SGHNT and CDR2 YYREEE (reference sequence). V was shortened by 2 bases and J by 6 bases, with 12 bases between the two germline ends. CDR3 length: 13 amino acids. This CDR3 is CASSLSEGGEQYF. The CDR3 DNA follows: TGTGCCAGCAGCTTAAGCGAGGGTGGCGAGCAGTACTTC.

The sample holds many counts of this clone. The chain employs TRBV9 and TRBJ1-1, with 7 bases identical to TRBD1. The J segment lost 5 bases and the V segment lost 4 bases, leaving 14 bases of the junction unmatched. The CDR3 loop spans 16 amino acids. The V gene's germline CDR1 is SGDLS and CDR2 YYNGEE. The CDR3 DNA is TGTGCCAGCAGCCCCCAGGGGACAGTGGGGTATACTGAAGCTTTCTTT. Its protein is CASSPQGTVGYTEAFF.

The chain carries TRBV19 and TRBJ2-1, with 12 positions matching TRBD2. The CDR3 has 14 amino acids. The ends lost 9 bases at V and 7 bases at J; junction bases unmatched: 7. CDR1 and CDR2 from the germline V gene are LNHDA and SQIVND (reference sequence). The CDR3 reads CASSLTSGSNEQFF. The CDR3 nucleotides are TGTGCCAGCAGTTTGACTAGCGGGAGTAATGAGCAGTTCTTC. The full variable domain, its missing parts supplied by reference TRBV19 and TRBJ2-1, is DGGITQSPKYLFRKEGQNVTLSCEQNLNHDAMYWYRQDPGQGLRLIYYSQIVNDFQKGDIAEGYSVSREKKESFPLTVTSAQKNPTAFYLCASSLTSGSNEQFFGPGTRLTVL.

The chain carries TRBV27 and TRBJ2-1; 9 positions agree with TRBD2. The V segment lost 6 bases and the J segment 3 bases; nucleotides outside the gene matches: 6. CDR3 size: 15 residues. Germline V gene sequence: CDR1 MNHEY, CDR2 SMNVEV (reference sequence). Here the CDR3 reads CASRALAGVYNEQFF. DNA for the CDR3: TGTGCCAGCAGGGCCTTAGCGGGAGTCTACAATGAGCAGTTCTTC.

The V and J genes are TRBV6-5 and TRBJ2-1; TRBD2 agrees at 8 bases. The CDR3 runs to 14 residues. The germline gives CDR1 MNHEY, CDR2 SVGAGI. Trimming at V came to 8 bases and at J to 5 bases, leaving 8 bases not matched to a gene. The CDR3 region has the DNA TGTGCCAGCCAGGGACTAGAAACCCACAATGAGCAGTTCTTC. Amino acid sequence: CASQGLETHNEQFF.

The CDR3 spells CASSSGMGSDEQFF. The DNA for the CDR3 is TGCGCCAGCAGCTCGGGTATGGGGTCCGATGAGCAGTTCTTC. The chain employs TRBV5-1 and TRBJ2-1; unclear D gene. The CDR3 length is 14 residues. Looked up from germline, CDR1 is SGHRS and CDR2 is YFSETQ. Deletions cut 3 bases from V and 8 bases from J, with 15 bases between.

The chain recombines TRBV4-2 with TRBJ2-2; D might be TRBD2 (5 bases). Germline assignment: CDR1 LGHNA and CDR2 YNFKEQ. The CDR3 has 16 residues. With 1 base removed from V and 2 bases from J, the gap between germline ends came to 11 bases. Here the CDR3 reads CASSQAPDSNTGELFF. CDR3 nucleotide sequence: TGTGCCAGCAGCCAAGCCCCGGACTCCAACACCGGGGAGCTGTTTTTT.

This rearrangement joins TRBV19 to TRBJ2-7; D ambiguous. The CDR3 is 14 residues long. V was shortened by 6 bases and J by 2 bases, with 14 bases between the two germline ends. Per germline, CDR1 LNHDA and CDR2 SQIVND (reference sequence). The CDR3 DNA is TGTGCCAGTAGCGTTTTTATTAACGCCTACGAGCAGTACTTC. Its protein product is CASSVFINAYEQYF.

The CDR3 is CASSPGGASGSSNEQFF. Written as DNA, the CDR3 is TGTGCCAGCAGTCCCGGGGGGGCTAGCGGGAGTAGTAATGAGCAGTTCTTC. This chain connects TRBV28 to TRBJ2-1, with 10 bases that match TRBD2. V shed 5 bases, J shed 7 bases, and the junction held 14 bases outside the gene matches. The CDR3 covers 17 residues. Germline V gene data show CDR1 as MDHEN and CDR2 as SYDVKM.

This clone was found once. The DNA for the CDR3 is TGTGCCAGCACCATTTGGGGATACAATGAGCAGTTCTTC. Its translation is CASTIWGYNEQFF. The rearrangement links TRBV5-6 to TRBJ2-1; no clear D. CDR3 length: 13 amino acids. V gave up 6 bases and J gave up 4 bases, with 11 bases separating them. Per germline, CDR1 SGHDT and CDR2 YYEEEE.

CDR3 nucleotides: TGTGCCAGCAGCTTATTAACCGGGACTAGCGCATACCACGAGCAGTACTTC. Translated: CASSLLTGTSAYHEQYF. This chain joins TRBV7-9 and TRBJ2-7; 10 nucleotides line up with TRBD2. There are 17 residues in the CDR3. Trimming took 2 bases from V and 5 from J; bases not matched to a gene: 12. CDR1 is SEHNR, CDR2 FQNEAQ, per germline (reference sequence).

This chain links TRBV5-4 with TRBJ1-2; 8 bases are shared with TRBD1. Trimming at V came to 3 bases and at J to 6 bases, leaving 7 bases not matched to a gene. Germline loops: CDR1 SGHNT, CDR2 YYREEE (reference sequence). The CDR3 extends over 14 amino acids. The CDR3 spells CASSSGGTGDGYTF. In DNA form, the CDR3 reads TGTGCCAGCAGCTCCGGCGGGACAGGTGATGGCTACACCTTC. The full variable domain, rest sourced from reference TRBV5-4 and TRBJ1-2, is ETGVTQSPTHLIKTRGQQVTLRCSSQSGHNTVSWYQQALGQGPQFIFQYYREEENGRGNFPPRFSGLQFPNYSSELNVNALELDDSALYLCASSSGGTGDGYTFGSGTRLTVV.

This chain connects TRBV5-4 to TRBJ2-3; 15 bases agree with TRBD2. The CDR3 totals 17 residues. The germline V gene has CDR1 SGHNT and CDR2 YYREEE (reference sequence). J was trimmed by 5 bases and V by 4 bases; bases with no gene match: 8. CDR3 residues: CASSPGLAGGGIDTQYF. As DNA, the CDR3 is TGTGCCAGCAGCCCCGGACTAGCGGGAGGGGGGATAGATACGCAGTATTTT.

The chain joins TRBV9 to TRBJ2-1; TRBD1 matches at 10 bases. The V segment lost 3 bases and the J segment 7 bases; nucleotides outside the gene matches: 7. Germline CDR1 and CDR2: SGDLS and YYNGEE. The CDR3 has 15 amino acids. The CDR3 nucleotides are TGTGCCAGCAGCGGCTACGGGACAGGGGAAAATGAGCAGTTCTTC. It yields the protein CASSGYGTGENEQFF.

The chain combines TRBV9 with TRBJ2-7, with D perhaps matching TRBD1 (6 bases). CDR1 and CDR2 (germline): SGDLS, YYNGEE. The CDR3 is 16 residues long. The V end lost 4 bases, the J end lost 0 bases, and 17 bases lay between the germline ends. As DNA, the CDR3 is TGTGCCAGCAGCCCCTTGGACAGCCTAAGCTCCTACGAGCAGTACTTC. Its protein is CASSPLDSLSSYEQYF.